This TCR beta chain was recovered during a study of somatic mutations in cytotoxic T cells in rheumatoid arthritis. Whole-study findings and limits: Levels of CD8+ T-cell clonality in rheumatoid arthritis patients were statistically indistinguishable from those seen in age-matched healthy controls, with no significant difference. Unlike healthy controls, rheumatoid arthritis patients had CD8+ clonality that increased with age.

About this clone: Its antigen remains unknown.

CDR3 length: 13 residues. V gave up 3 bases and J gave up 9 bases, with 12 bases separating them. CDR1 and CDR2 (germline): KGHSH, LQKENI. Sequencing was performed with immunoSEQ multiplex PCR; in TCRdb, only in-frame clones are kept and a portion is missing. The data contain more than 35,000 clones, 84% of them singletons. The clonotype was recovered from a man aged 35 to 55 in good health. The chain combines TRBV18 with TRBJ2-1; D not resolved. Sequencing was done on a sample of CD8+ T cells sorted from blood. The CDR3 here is CASSPGKSSEQFF. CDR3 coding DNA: TGTGCCAGCTCACCGGGCAAGTCTTCTGAGCAGTTCTTC.